What follows is one T cell receptor beta chain and its context. Its antigen is undetermined. This could be a read error, since a much larger clone is one nucleotide away. This sample is drawn from a study of tumor-infiltrating lymphocytes in primary liver carcinoma. Study information: Men as well as women, aged 30 to 69 years, made up the patients. Sample yields, roughly 3.65 to 7.5 million productive TCRbeta reads, were similar across the tissue types. General study points: No comparison of CD4+ and CD8+ repertoires was made, since the samples were bulk unsorted.

It was unsorted whole blood that yielded blood RNA, and germline DNA was also extracted. There were only treatment-naive patients, all with chronic HBV infection. Germline V gene sequence: CDR1 MNHEY, CDR2 SVGAGI. CDR3 size: 12 residues. Starting material of about 480 ng total RNA yielded TCR beta cDNA via a constant-region primer. Three rounds of nested multiplex PCR with slightly modified ARM-PCR produced TCR beta libraries. The opening two PCR rounds, around 10 cycles each, paired TRBV1-TRBV30 forward primers with a C-beta reverse primer. TCRdb called the multiplex PCR reads again in MiXCR, with one record for every CDR3 protein. The data show approximately 330,000 distinct CDR3 sequences, about 61% seen once.

The chain employs TRBV6-5 and TRBJ2-3; perhaps TRBD2 as D (6 bases). Sequencing was done on a sample of peripheral blood. The TCR sequence derives from a man aged 40-49 years with primary liver carcinoma and hepatitis B virus infection. Here the CDR3 reads CDSSRLADTQYF. The CDR3 bases are TGTGACAGCAGTCGACTAGCAGATACGCAGTATTTT.